Listed below are T cell receptor beta chains from one sample, sequenced in a study of control samples from healthy donors and cancer patients. The repertoire was sequenced with immunoSEQ multiplex PCR; TCRdb's copy has only in-frame clones and lacks some. This sample has about 120,000 clones, with roughly 90% found just once. Sample: blood. The receptors originated from a man over 45 in good health. The CDR3 runs from the conserved cysteine through the conserved F or W. Each record gives: V gene, J gene, clone size, CDR3 length, D gene, CDR3 DNA, CDR3 protein. A D gene is named only where the DNA matches it firmly. Rows give clone size only sometimes, using once, few, many, or a class for an expanded clone.

v_gene: TRBV27
j_gene: TRBJ1-5
abundance: once
len: 18
d_gene: TRBD1
CDR3nt: TGTGCCAGCAGTTTATCCGTCCGCGGGACAGGGGTCAATCAGCCCCAGCATTTT
CDR3aa: CASSLSVRGTGVNQPQHF

v_gene: TRBV6-6
j_gene: TRBJ1-6
abundance: -
len: 14
d_gene: -
CDR3nt: TGTGCCAGCCTTAGGGCCAGCGAGAATTCACCCCTCCACTTT
CDR3aa: CASLRASENSPLHF

v_gene: TRBV7-9
j_gene: TRBJ2-1
abundance: -
len: 16
d_gene: TRBD2
CDR3nt: TGTGCCAGCAGCCCCCCCGTGGAGCGGGGGGGATACGAGCAGTTCTTC
CDR3aa: CASSPPVERGGYEQFF

v_gene: TRBV7-2
j_gene: TRBJ1-4
abundance: -
len: 15
d_gene: -
CDR3nt: TGTGCCAGCAGCTTACAGGGGACAACTAATGAAAAACTGTTTTTT
CDR3aa: CASSLQGTTNEKLFF

v_gene: TRBV4-3
j_gene: TRBJ2-2
abundance: -
len: 16
d_gene: TRBD1
CDR3nt: TGCGCCAGCAGCCAAGGGACAGGGGGCGCAGTCGGGGAGCTGTTTTTT
CDR3aa: CASSQGTGGAVGELFF

v_gene: TRBV18
j_gene: TRBJ1-1
abundance: -
len: 13
d_gene: TRBD1
CDR3nt: TGTGCCAGCTCAGGGGACAGTAACACTGAAGCTTTCTTT
CDR3aa: CASSGDSNTEAFF

v_gene: TRBV18
j_gene: TRBJ2-1
abundance: -
len: 16
d_gene: TRBD1
CDR3nt: TGTGCCAGCTCAGTCTCCCCGGACAGGGTAGACAATGAGCAGTTCTTC
CDR3aa: CASSVSPDRVDNEQFF

v_gene: TRBV19
j_gene: TRBJ2-5
abundance: -
len: 17
d_gene: TRBD2
CDR3nt: TGTGCCAGTAGTCGGCTAGCGGGGGGTGGGGTCCAAGAGACCCAGTACTTC
CDR3aa: CASSRLAGGGVQETQYF

v_gene: TRBV7-9
j_gene: TRBJ1-1
abundance: -
len: 18
d_gene: -
CDR3nt: TGTGCCAGCAGCTTAGACCAATTACCAGGGTACCGAAACACTGAAGCTTTCTTT
CDR3aa: CASSLDQLPGYRNTEAFF

v_gene: TRBV30
j_gene: TRBJ2-1
abundance: -
len: 13
d_gene: TRBD1
CDR3nt: TGTGCCTGGAGTTGGACAGGGGACAATGAGCAGTTCTTC
CDR3aa: CAWSWTGDNEQFF

v_gene: TRBV21-1
j_gene: TRBJ2-7
abundance: -
len: 20
d_gene: -
CDR3nt: TGTGCCAGCAGCAAAGTACAGGACAGGGGCCGCCGCATTGTACCCTACGAGCAGTACTTC
CDR3aa: CASSKVQDRGRRIVPYEQYF

v_gene: TRBV3-1/TRBV3-2
j_gene: TRBJ2-5
abundance: -
len: 16
d_gene: -
CDR3nt: TGTGCCAGCAGCTTGGGTTTGGGGGGCGGGCAAGAGACCCAGTACTTC
CDR3aa: CASSLGLGGGQETQYF

v_gene: TRBV2
j_gene: TRBJ1-5
abundance: -
len: 14
d_gene: -
CDR3nt: TGTGCCAGCAGTGAAGGAGCAGACAATCAGCCCCAGCATTTT
CDR3aa: CASSEGADNQPQHF

v_gene: TRBV11-2
j_gene: TRBJ2-1
abundance: -
len: 16
d_gene: -
CDR3nt: TGTGCCAGCAGCTTAGGGGCGGGGGCCTCCTACAATGAGCAGTTCTTC
CDR3aa: CASSLGAGASYNEQFF

v_gene: TRBV29-1
j_gene: TRBJ1-2
abundance: -
len: 12
d_gene: -
CDR3nt: TGCAGCGTTGTGGAGACACCCTATGGCTACACCTTC
CDR3aa: CSVVETPYGYTF

v_gene: TRBV5-6
j_gene: TRBJ2-5
abundance: once
len: 11
d_gene: -
CDR3nt: TGTGCCAGCAGATGGGGAGAGACCCAGTACTTC
CDR3aa: CASRWGETQYF

v_gene: TRBV7-6
j_gene: TRBJ2-5
abundance: -
len: 11
d_gene: -
CDR3nt: TGTGCCAGCAGCTTATATGAGACCCAGTACTTC
CDR3aa: CASSLYETQYF

v_gene: TRBV30
j_gene: TRBJ1-1
abundance: -
len: 14
d_gene: TRBD1
CDR3nt: TGTGCCTGGAGTGTAGGACAGGGTGGCACTGAAGCTTTCTTT
CDR3aa: CAWSVGQGGTEAFF

v_gene: TRBV6-6
j_gene: TRBJ1-2
abundance: -
len: 14
d_gene: TRBD1
CDR3nt: TGTGCCAGCAGTTACCCAGGGGGTGGCTATGGCTACACCTTC
CDR3aa: CASSYPGGGYGYTF

v_gene: TRBV18
j_gene: TRBJ1-2
abundance: -
len: 14
d_gene: -
CDR3nt: TGTGCCAGCTCACCAGGTCGCCAGGAATATGGCTACACCTTC
CDR3aa: CASSPGRQEYGYTF